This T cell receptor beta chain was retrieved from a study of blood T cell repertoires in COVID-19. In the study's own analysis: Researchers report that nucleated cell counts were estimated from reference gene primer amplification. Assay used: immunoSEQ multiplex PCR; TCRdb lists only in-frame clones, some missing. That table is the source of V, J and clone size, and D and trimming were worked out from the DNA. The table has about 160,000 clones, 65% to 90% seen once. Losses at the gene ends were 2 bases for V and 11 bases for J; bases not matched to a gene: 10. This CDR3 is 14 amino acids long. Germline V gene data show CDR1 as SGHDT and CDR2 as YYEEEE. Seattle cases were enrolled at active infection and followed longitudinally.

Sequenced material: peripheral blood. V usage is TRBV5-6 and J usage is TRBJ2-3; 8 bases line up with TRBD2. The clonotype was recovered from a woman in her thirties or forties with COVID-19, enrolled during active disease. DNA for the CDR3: TGTGCCAGCAGCTTAAGACTGGTTAGCGGGATGCAGTATTTT. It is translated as CASSLRLVSGMQYF. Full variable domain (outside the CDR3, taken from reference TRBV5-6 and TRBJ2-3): DAGVTQSPTHLIKTRGQQVTLRCSPKSGHDTVSWYQQALGQGPQFIFQYYEEEERQRGNFPDRFSGHQFPNYSSELNVNALLLGDSALYLCASSLRLVSGMQYFGPGTRLTVL.